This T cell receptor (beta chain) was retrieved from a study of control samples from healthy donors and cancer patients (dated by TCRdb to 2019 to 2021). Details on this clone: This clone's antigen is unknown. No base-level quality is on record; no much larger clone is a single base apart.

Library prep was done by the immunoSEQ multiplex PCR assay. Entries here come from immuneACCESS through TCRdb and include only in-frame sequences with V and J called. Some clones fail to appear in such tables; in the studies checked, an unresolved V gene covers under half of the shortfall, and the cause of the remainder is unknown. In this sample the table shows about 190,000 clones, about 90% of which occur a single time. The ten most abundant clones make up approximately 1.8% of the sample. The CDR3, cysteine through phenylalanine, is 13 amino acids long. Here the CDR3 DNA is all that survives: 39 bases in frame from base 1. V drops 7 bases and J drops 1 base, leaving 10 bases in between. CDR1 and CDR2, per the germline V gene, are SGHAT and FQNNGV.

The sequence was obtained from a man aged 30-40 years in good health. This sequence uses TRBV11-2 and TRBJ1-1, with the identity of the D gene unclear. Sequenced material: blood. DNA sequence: TGTGCCAGCAAAGGCTCGGAGAACACTGAAGCTTTCTTT. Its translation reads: CASKGSENTEAFF. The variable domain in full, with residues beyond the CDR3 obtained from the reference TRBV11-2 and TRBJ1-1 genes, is EAGVAQSPRYKIIEKRQSVAFWCNPISGHATLYWYQQILGQGPKLLIQFQNNGVVDDSQLPKDRFSAERLKGVDSTLKIQPAKLEDSAVYLCASKGSENTEAFFGQGTRLTVV.